The T cell receptor beta chain described here comes from a study of blood T cell repertoires in COVID-19. Source study methods: Counts of nucleated cells, estimated from reference gene primer amplification, were obtained. The data were produced by immunoSEQ multiplex PCR, yet TCRdb's version contains in-frame clones alone and is incomplete. The DNA was the basis for D and trimming; V, J and clone size are from that table. This sample has about 67,000 clones; around 86% occur once, and the top ten carry 4% to 5.5%. This CDR3 contains 17 residues. The V gene's germline CDR1 is WSHSY and CDR2 SAAADI. The V gene end was trimmed by 6 bases and the J gene end by 5 bases; junction bases not matched to a gene: 12.

V is TRBV10-2 and J is TRBJ2-7; 14 positions match TRBD2. The source material was peripheral blood. The TCR originated in a man aged 50 or older with active COVID-19. The CDR3 sequence is CASSTGTSGRYSHEQYF. CDR3 DNA sequence: TGCGCCAGCAGCACCGGGACTAGCGGGAGATACAGCCACGAGCAGTACTTC.